The entry below describes one TCR beta chain. No antigen is known for it. Within one base of it there is no much larger clone, and no base qualities were kept. These data belong to a study of blood T cell repertoires in COVID-19 (TCRdb year 2020). Concerning the study at large: Samples covering the acute and convalescent phases of COVID-19 were provided by collaborators in the United States, Italy and Spain. The prospective study material was composed of cDNA or gDNA derived from T cells, B-cell-depleted T cells, or PBMCs. Deeply sampled blood TCRbeta repertoires from subjects exposed to, actively infected with, or recovered from COVID-19 were included in the dataset. The repertoires were made available in a free public database intended to serve as a resource for research on the immune response to SARS-CoV-2. The samples were drawn from the first 160 participants of the ongoing ImmuneRACE study and from some 1,300 subjects provided by 6 global collaborators. A de-identified subject ID, COVID-19 status, age in years and sex were almost always included in the sample metadata. Where available, HLA class I and class II types were taken from metadata supplied by the sample provider and were not determined by assay-based typing. Overall study outcomes, separate from this receptor: Clinical and demographic metadata were provided uncurated, with the amount varying by source and participant.

At one collaborating source in Seattle, patients were enrolled during active infection and were followed longitudinally through the course of disease. The collaborating institutions used their own protocols to collect whole blood in K2EDTA tubes. For TCRbeta analysis, collaborators shipped samples as frozen whole blood, isolated PBMCs, or DNA extracted from either of those sample types. TCRbeta CDR3 regions were amplified from genomic DNA by means of the immunoSEQ Assay, a bias-controlled multiplex PCR. The original methods were these. The number of nucleated cells in each sample was estimated by amplification of reference gene primers within the assay. To quantify the absolute abundance of each unique TCRbeta CDR3 rearrangement, sequence reads were collapsed and filtered. For each sample, productive Simpson clonality was calculated by taking the square root of Simpson's diversity index across productive rearrangements. Drawn from immuneACCESS, this table holds only the in-frame rearrangements with V and J called that TCRdb kept. Clones are partly lost; checked studies trace under half to an unresolved V gene and leave the rest unexplained. V and J calls and clone size are as listed in that table; D and trimming were resolved from the DNA. For this sample the table gives some 220,000 clones, of which 85% were detected only once. The ten largest clonotypes hold 5.1% of the sample.

The clonotype comes from a man between 45 and 60 years old with COVID-19, enrolled during active disease. The sequenced material came from peripheral blood.

The DNA reads TGTGCCAGTAGTACCACCGGGACAGCATATAGCAATCAGCCCCAGCATTTT. Its translation is CASSTTGTAYSNQPQHF. The sequence joins TRBV19 to TRBJ1-5; TRBD1 lines up with 7 middle nucleotides. Clipping removes 4 bases from V and 0 bases from J, with 9 as the unmatched junction base count. From cysteine to phenylalanine, the CDR3 is 17 amino acids long. This entry keeps only the CDR3 DNA: 51 bases, framed from base 1. The CDR1 and CDR2 encoded by the germline V gene (reference sequence) are LNHDA and SQIVND.